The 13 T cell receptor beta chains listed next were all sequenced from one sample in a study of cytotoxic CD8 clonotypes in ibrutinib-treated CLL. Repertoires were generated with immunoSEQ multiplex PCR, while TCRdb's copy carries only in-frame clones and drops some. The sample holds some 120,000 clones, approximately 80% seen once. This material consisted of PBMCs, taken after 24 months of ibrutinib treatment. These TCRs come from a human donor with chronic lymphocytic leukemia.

This chain's CDR3 is CASSLPLTEQFF. The CDR3, as DNA: TGTGCCAGCTCACTCCCTCTGACCGAGCAGTTCTTC. This sequence joins TRBV18 and TRBJ2-1; no reliable D call. The V gene lost 4 bases and the J gene lost 10 bases, with 11 bases spanning the gap. CDR1 KGHSH and CDR2 LQKENI come from the germline V gene. This CDR3 region has 12 residues. Full variable domain (outside the CDR3, taken from reference TRBV18 and TRBJ2-1): NAGVMQNPRHLVRRRGQEARLRCSPMKGHSHVYWYRQLPEEGLKFMVYLQKENIIDESGMPKERFSAEFPKEGPSILRIQQVVRGDSAAYFCASSLPLTEQFFGPGTRLTVL.

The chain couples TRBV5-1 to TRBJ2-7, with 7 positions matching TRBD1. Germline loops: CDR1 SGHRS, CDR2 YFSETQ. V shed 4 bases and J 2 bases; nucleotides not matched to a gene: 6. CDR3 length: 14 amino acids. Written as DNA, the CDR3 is TGCGCCAGCAGCACCCGGACAGGAGCCTACGAGCAGTACTTC. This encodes CASSTRTGAYEQYF.

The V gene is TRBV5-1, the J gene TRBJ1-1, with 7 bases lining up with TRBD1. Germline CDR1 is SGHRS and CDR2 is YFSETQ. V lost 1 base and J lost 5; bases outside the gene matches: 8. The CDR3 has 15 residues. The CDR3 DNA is TGCGCCAGCAGCTTGAACACAGGGGTCGGGACTGAAGCTTTCTTT. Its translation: CASSLNTGVGTEAFF.

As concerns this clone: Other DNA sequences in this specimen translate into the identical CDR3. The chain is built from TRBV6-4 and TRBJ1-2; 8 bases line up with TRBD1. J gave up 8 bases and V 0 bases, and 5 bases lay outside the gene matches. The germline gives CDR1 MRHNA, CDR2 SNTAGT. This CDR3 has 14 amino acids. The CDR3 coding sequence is TGTGCCAGCAGTGACTCCCAGGGGGCGCGGGGCTACACCTTC. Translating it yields CASSDSQGARGYTF.

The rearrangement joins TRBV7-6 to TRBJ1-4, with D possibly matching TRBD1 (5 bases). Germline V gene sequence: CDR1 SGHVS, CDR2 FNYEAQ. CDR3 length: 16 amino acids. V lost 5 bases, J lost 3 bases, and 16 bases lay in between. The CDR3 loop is CASSRGHQGPNEKLFF. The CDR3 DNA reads TGTGCCAGCAGCCGAGGACACCAGGGTCCTAATGAAAAACTGTTTTTT.

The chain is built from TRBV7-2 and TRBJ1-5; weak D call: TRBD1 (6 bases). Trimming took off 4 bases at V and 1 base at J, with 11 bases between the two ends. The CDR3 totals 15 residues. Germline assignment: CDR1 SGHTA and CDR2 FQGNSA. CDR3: CASSSGGPSNQPQHF. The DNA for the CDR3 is TGTGCCAGCAGCTCCGGGGGGCCCAGCAATCAGCCCCAGCATTTT.

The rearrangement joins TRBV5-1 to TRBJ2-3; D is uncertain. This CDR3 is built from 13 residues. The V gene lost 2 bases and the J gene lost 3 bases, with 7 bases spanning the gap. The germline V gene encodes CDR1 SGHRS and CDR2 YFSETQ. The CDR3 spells CASSFESTDTQYF. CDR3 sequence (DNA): TGCGCCAGCAGCTTTGAAAGTACAGATACGCAGTATTTT. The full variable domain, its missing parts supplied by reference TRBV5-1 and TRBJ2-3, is KAGVTQTPRYLIKTRGQQVTLSCSPISGHRSVSWYQQTPGQGLQFLFEYFSETQRNKGNFPGRFSGRQFSNSRSEMNVSTLELGDSALYLCASSFESTDTQYFGPGTRLTVL.

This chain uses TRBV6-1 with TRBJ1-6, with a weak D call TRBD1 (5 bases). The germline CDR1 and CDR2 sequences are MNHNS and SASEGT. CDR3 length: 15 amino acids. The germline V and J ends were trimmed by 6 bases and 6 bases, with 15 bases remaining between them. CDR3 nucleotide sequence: TGTGCCAGCAGACCGTCGGGGCCGGTTAATTCACCCCTCCACTTT. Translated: CASRPSGPVNSPLHF.

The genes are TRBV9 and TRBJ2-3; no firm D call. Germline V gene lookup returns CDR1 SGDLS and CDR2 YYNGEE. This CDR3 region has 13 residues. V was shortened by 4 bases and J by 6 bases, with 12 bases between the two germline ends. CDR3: CASSPPTEDTQYF. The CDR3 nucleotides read TGTGCCAGCAGCCCCCCAACGGAGGATACGCAGTATTTT.

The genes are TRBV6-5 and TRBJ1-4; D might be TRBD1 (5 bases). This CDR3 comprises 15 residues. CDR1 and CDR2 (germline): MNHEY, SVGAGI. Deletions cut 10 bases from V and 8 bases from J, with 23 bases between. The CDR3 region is CATTQSFGAGEKLFF. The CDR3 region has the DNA TGTGCCACCACCCAATCGTTCGGGGCGGGGGAAAAACTGTTTTTT.

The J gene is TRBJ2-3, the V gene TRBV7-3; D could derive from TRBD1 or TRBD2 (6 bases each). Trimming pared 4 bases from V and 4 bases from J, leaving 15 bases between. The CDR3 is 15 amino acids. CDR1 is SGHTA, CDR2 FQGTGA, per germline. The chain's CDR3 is CASSSQGGQSDTQYF. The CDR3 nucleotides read TGTGCCAGCAGCTCCCAAGGGGGGCAGTCAGATACGCAGTATTTT. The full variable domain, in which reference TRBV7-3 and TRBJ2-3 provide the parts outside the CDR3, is GAGVSQTPSNKVTEKGKYVELRCDPISGHTALYWYRQSLGQGPEFLIYFQGTGAADDSGLPNDRFFAVRPEGSVSTLKIQRTERGDSAVYLCASSSQGGQSDTQYFGPGTRLTVL.

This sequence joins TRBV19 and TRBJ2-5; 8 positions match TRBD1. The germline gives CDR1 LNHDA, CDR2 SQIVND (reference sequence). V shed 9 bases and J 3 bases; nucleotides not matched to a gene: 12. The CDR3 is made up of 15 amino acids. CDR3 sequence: CASSDRASPEETQYF. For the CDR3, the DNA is TGTGCCAGCTCGGACAGGGCAAGTCCCGAAGAGACCCAGTACTTC.

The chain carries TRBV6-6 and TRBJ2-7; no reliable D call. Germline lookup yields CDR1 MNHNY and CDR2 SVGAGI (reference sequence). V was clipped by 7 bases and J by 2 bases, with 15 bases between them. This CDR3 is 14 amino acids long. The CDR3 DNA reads TGTGCCAGCAATGACGCAGGACGGACCTACGAGCAGTACTTC. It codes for CASNDAGRTYEQYF.